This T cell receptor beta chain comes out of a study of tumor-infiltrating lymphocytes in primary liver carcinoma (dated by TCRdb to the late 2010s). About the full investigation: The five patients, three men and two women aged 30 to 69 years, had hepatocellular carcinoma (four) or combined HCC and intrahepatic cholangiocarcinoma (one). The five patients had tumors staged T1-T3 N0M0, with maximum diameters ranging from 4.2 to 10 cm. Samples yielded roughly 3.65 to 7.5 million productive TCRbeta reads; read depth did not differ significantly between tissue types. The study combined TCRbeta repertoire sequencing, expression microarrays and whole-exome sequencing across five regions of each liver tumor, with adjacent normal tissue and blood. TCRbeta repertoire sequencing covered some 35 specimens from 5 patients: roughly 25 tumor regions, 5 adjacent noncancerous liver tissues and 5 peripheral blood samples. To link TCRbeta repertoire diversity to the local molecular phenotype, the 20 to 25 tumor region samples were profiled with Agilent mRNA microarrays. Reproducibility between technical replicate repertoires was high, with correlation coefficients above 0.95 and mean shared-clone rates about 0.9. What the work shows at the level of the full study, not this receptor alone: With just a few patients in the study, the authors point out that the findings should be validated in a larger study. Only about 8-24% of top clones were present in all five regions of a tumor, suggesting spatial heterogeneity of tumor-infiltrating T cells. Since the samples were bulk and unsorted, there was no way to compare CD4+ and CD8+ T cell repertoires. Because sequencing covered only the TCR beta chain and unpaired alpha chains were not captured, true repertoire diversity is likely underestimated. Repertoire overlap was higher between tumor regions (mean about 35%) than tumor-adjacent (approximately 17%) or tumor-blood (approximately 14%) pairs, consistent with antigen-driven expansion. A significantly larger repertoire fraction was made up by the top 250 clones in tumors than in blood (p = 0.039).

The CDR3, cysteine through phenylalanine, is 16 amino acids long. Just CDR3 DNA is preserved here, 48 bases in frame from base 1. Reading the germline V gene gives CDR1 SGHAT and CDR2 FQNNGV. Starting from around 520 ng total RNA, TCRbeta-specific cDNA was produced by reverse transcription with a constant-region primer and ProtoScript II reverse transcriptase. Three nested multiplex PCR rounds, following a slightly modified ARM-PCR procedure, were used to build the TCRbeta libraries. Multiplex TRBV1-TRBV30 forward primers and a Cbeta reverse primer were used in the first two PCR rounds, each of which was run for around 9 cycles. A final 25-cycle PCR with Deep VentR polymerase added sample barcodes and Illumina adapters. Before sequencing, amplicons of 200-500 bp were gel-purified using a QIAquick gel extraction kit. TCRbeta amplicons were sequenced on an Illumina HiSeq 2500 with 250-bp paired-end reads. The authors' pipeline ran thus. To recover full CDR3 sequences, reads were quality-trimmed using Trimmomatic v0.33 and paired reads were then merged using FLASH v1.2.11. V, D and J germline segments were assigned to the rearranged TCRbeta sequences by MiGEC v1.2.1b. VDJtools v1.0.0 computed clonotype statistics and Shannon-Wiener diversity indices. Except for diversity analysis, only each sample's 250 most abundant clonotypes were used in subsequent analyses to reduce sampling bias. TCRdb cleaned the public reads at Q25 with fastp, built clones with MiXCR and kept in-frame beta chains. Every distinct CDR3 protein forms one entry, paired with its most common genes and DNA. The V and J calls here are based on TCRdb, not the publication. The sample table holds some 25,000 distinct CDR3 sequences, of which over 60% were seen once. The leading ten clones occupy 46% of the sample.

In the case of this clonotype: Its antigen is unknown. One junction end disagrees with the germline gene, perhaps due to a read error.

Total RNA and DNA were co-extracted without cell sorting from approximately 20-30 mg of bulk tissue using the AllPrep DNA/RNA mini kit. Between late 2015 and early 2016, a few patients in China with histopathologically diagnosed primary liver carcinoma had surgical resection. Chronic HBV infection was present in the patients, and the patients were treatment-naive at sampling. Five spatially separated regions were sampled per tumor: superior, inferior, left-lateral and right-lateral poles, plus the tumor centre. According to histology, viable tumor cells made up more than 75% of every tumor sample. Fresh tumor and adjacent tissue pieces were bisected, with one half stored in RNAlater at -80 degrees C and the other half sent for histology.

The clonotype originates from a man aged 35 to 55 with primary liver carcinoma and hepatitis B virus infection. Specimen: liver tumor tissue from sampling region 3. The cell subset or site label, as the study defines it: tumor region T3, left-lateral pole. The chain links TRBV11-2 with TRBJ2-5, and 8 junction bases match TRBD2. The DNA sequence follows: TGCGCCGGCAGCCAAACTCATGGCGGGGGGAAGGAGACCCAGTACTTC. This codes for CAGSQTHGGGKETQYF.